A selection of T cell receptor beta chains follows, all from one sample in a study of control samples from healthy donors and cancer patients. The repertoire was sequenced with immunoSEQ multiplex PCR; TCRdb's copy has only in-frame clones and lacks some. The data show some 76,000 clones, around nine tenths seen once. The material sequenced was PBMCs. These receptors all come from a woman aged 45-65 years with colorectal cancer. Each CDR3 is given with its conserved first and last residue. Each record gives: J gene, D gene, V gene, clone size, CDR3 DNA, CDR3 protein. A D gene is named only where the DNA matches it firmly. A row's size may be missing; if present it is once, few, many or a size class.

TRBJ1-2,TRBD1,TRBV30,.,TGTGCCTGGAGTGGGACAGGGCATTATGGCTACACCTTC,CAWSGTGHYGYTF
TRBJ1-5,.,TRBV10-3,once,TGTGCCATCAGTGATCGGGATCAACAGCCCCAGCATTTT,CAISDRDQQPQHF
TRBJ2-2,.,TRBV24-1,.,TGTGCCACCAGTGATTGGACAATGAACACCGGGGAGCTGTTTTTT,CATSDWTMNTGELFF
TRBJ1-2,.,TRBV30,.,TGTGCCTGGGCTGACAGAAACTATGGCTACACCTTC,CAWADRNYGYTF
TRBJ2-1,.,TRBV7-2,few,TGTGCCAGCAGCTCATGGGGGCGAAGGTCATCTTACAATGAGCAGTTCTTC,CASSSWGRRSSYNEQFF
TRBJ1-5,.,TRBV10-3,.,TGTGCCATCAGTGAGTCCGGGGGAGGCAATCAGCCCCAGCATTTT,CAISESGGGNQPQHF
TRBJ2-3,TRBD2,TRBV7-6,once,TGTGCCAGCAGCCTCCGGCCAAGCGGGGGTAGCACAGATACGCAGTATTTT,CASSLRPSGGSTDTQYF
TRBJ1-6,.,TRBV6-5,.,TGTGCCAGCAGTTACTCAGGAAGGTCGAATTCACCCCTCCACTTT,CASSYSGRSNSPLHF
TRBJ2-3,.,TRBV2,.,TGTGCCAGCAGTGATGGCCCGCCCGGGATCCACACAGATACGCAGTATTTT,CASSDGPPGIHTDTQYF
TRBJ2-2,.,TRBV10-1,.,TGCGCCAGCAGATCTAGCTCTAACACCGGGGAGCTGTTTTTT,CASRSSSNTGELFF
TRBJ1-2,.,TRBV4-1,few,TGCGCCAGCAGCCAAGAGTGGGGGGATGGCTACACCTTC,CASSQEWGDGYTF
TRBJ2-3,.,TRBV4-2,.,TGTGCCAGCAGCCAAGATGGGGCAGGGGAAGATACGCAGTATTTT,CASSQDGAGEDTQYF
TRBJ1-1,.,TRBV6-5,.,TGTGCCAGCAGTCGCGGGGGGGGCGCTGAAGCTTTCTTT,CASSRGGGAEAFF
TRBJ1-4,.,TRBV2,few,TGTGCCAGCAGTGACCGGGGGAGGGGGGAAAAACTGTTTTTT,CASSDRGRGEKLFF
TRBJ1-2,.,TRBV6-5,few,TGTGCCAGCAGAGCAGACCTCTATGGCTACACCTTC,CASRADLYGYTF
TRBJ1-1,.,TRBV27,once,.,CASSSSSAMNTEAFF
TRBJ2-1,.,TRBV5-1,.,TGCGCCAGCAGCTTGTGGGGCGATGAGCAGTTCTTC,CASSLWGDEQFF
TRBJ1-5,.,TRBV10-3,.,TGTGCCATCAGTGAGGATGACAGGACTCAGCATTTT,CAISEDDRTQHF
TRBJ1-4,.,TRBV4-1,.,TGCGCCAGCAGCCAATCCATACCAGGGAGGGGTAGAGAAAAACTGTTTTTT,CASSQSIPGRGREKLFF
TRBJ2-1,.,TRBV7-2,once,TGTGCCAGCAGCTTCCCCAACATGAATGAGCAGTTCTTC,CASSFPNMNEQFF
TRBJ1-2,.,TRBV19,.,TGTGCCAGTACCCGTACGGGGGGCTATGGCTACACCTTC,CASTRTGGYGYTF
TRBJ1-5,.,TRBV12-3/TRBV12-4,once,TGTGCCAGCAGTTTTCGGAGCAATCAGCCCCAGCATTTT,CASSFRSNQPQHF
TRBJ2-5,TRBD2,TRBV7-3,once,TGTGCCAGCAGCCCCGGACTAGCGGTCCAAGAGACCCAGTACTTC,CASSPGLAVQETQYF
TRBJ2-1,TRBD2,TRBV5-1,.,TGCGCCAGCAGCTCGGGGGGGCGGAGAGGGAATGAGCAGTTCTTC,CASSSGGRRGNEQFF
TRBJ2-5,.,TRBV20-1,.,TGCAGTGCTAGTAAACAGGAGACCCAGTACTTC,CSASKQETQYF
TRBJ1-4,.,TRBV7-2,.,TGTGCCAGCAGCTCTCAGGGATCTAATGAAAAACTGTTTTTT,CASSSQGSNEKLFF
TRBJ2-3,TRBD2,TRBV6-5,.,TGTGCCAGCAGTCCCGGGACTAGCGTCGTGGATACGCAGTATTTT,CASSPGTSVVDTQYF
TRBJ1-3,.,TRBV25-1,.,TGTGCCAGCCGGGCCGGAAACACCATATATTTT,CASRAGNTIYF
TRBJ2-2,.,TRBV24-1,.,TGTGCCACCAGTGATTCGCGCATTAACACCGGGGAGCTGTTTTTT,CATSDSRINTGELFF
TRBJ1-5,.,TRBV6-1,.,TGTGCCAGCAGTTCCGGACAGTCCAATCAGCCCCAGCATTTT,CASSSGQSNQPQHF
TRBJ2-3,.,TRBV25-1,.,TGTGCCAGCAGTAAGTGGGGGGCCAGCACAGATACGCAGTATTTT,CASSKWGASTDTQYF
TRBJ2-3,.,TRBV6-4,.,TGTGCCAGCAGTGACTCGCAGGGAACCACAGATACGCAGTATTTT,CASSDSQGTTDTQYF
TRBJ2-5,.,TRBV19,.,TGTGCCAGTAGAGACGGTGGGAAAGAGACCCAGTACTTC,CASRDGGKETQYF
TRBJ1-6,.,TRBV30,once,TGTGCCTGGAGTGGGGGGGGACCGGGGAATTCACCCCTCCACTTT,CAWSGGGPGNSPLHF
TRBJ1-4,.,TRBV5-1,.,TGCGCCAGCAGCTTGAGGGCAAGTAATGAAAAACTGTTTTTT,CASSLRASNEKLFF
TRBJ1-1,.,TRBV28,.,TGTGCCAGCAGTGGACCGACGGTAGGGACTGAAGCTTTCTTT,CASSGPTVGTEAFF
TRBJ2-5,TRBD1,TRBV28,.,TGTGCCGCTAGGGGACAGGGATTAGGGGAGACCCAGTACTTC,CAARGQGLGETQYF
TRBJ2-3,.,TRBV24-1,.,TGTGCCACCAGTGATCCGGACCCTGGCACAGATACGCAGTATTTT,CATSDPDPGTDTQYF
TRBJ1-2,TRBD1,TRBV12-5,.,TGTGCTAGTGGTTTGGTCCCCGACAGGGCCTATGGCTACACCTTC,CASGLVPDRAYGYTF
TRBJ2-1,.,TRBV11-1,.,TGTGCCAGCAGCCTCAATAGGCTAGCGCCTTACAATGAGCAGTTCTTC,CASSLNRLAPYNEQFF
TRBJ2-6,.,TRBV7-8,few,TGTGCCAGCAGCTTACCAGGGAGAAGGGCCAACGTCCTGACTTTC,CASSLPGRRANVLTF
TRBJ2-1,.,TRBV19,few,TGTGCCAGTAGTTGGGGGGCAAATGAGCAGTTCTTC,CASSWGANEQFF
TRBJ1-5,TRBD1,TRBV19,.,TGTGCCAGTAGTTACCTGACAGGGAGATTTGGCAATCAGCCCCAGCATTTT,CASSYLTGRFGNQPQHF